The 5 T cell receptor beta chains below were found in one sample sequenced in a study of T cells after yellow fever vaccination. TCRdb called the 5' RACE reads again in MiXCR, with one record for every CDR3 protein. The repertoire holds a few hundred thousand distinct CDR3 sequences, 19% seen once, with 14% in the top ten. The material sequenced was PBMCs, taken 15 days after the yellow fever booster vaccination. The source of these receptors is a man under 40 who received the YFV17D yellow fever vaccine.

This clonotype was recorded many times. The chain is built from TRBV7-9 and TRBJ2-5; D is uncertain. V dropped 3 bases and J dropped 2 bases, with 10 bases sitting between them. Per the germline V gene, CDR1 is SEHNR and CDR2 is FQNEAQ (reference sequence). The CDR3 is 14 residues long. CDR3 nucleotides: TGTGCCAGCAGCTTTAAGTTGGGGCAAGAGACCCAGTACTTC. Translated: CASSFKLGQETQYF.

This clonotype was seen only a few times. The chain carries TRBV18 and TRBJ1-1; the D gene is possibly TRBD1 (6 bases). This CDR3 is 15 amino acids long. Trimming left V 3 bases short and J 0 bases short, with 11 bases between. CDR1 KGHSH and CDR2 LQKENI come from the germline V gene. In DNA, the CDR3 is TGTGCCAGCTCACCGGGGGAGGGGGTGAACACTGAAGCTTTCTTT. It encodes CASSPGEGVNTEAFF.

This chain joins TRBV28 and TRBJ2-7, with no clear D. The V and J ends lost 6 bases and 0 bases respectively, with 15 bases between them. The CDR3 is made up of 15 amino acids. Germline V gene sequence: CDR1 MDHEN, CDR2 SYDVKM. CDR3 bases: TGTGCCAGCAGGAAAGTAGCTTCGAGCTCCTACGAGCAGTACTTC. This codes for CASRKVASSSYEQYF.

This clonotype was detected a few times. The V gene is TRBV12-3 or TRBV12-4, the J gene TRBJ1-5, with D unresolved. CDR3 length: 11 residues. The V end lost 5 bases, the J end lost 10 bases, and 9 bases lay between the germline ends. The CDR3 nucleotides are TGTGCCAGCAGTAGTTTCGGACCCCAGCATTTT. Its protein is CASSSFGPQHF.

The CDR3 region is CSASRAGDTQYF. The DNA for the CDR3 is TGCAGTGCTAGTCGGGCTGGGGATACGCAGTATTTT. The chain employs TRBV20-1 and TRBJ2-3; D is ambiguous. V was clipped by 3 bases and J by 6 bases, with 10 bases between them. Germline V gene sequence: CDR1 DFQATT, CDR2 SNEGSKA (reference sequence). This CDR3 is built from 12 residues.